The clone carrying this T cell receptor beta chain showed up many times. A much larger clone sits a single nucleotide away, making a read error possible. The record originates from a study of T cells in Graves' hyperthyroidism and ophthalmopathy. RNA transcripts yielded amplified TCR beta CDR3 regions. Carried out on the TCR CDR3, a first-round RT-PCR used the HTBI primer set. Each CDR3 protein gets one entry after TCRdb re-called the multiplex PCR reads with MiXCR. The table records around 250,000 distinct CDR3 sequences, about 14% of them present only once. PBMCs stemmed from around 10 ml fresh peripheral blood. Germline V gene data show CDR1 as MDHEN and CDR2 as SYDVKM. The V gene end was trimmed by 7 bases and the J gene end by 7 bases; junction bases not matched to a gene: 9. CDR3 size: 13 residues.

This chain connects TRBV28 to TRBJ1-2; 7 bases align to TRBD1. Sample: blood. The clonotype was recovered from a woman aged 40 to 50 with Graves' hyperthyroidism that later progressed to Graves' ophthalmopathy. In DNA, the CDR3 is TGTGCCAGCAACTCGGGGAGGGGGCTTGGCTACACCTTC. Translating it yields CASNSGRGLGYTF.